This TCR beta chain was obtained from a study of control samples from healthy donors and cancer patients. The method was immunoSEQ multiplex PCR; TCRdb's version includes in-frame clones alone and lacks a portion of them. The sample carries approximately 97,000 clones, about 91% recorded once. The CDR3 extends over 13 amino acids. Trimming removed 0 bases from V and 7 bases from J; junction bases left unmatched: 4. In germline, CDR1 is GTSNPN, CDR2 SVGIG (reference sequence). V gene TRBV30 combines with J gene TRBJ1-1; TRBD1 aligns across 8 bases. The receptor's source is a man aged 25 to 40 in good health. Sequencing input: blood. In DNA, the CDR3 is TGTGCCTGGAGTGTATTCGGACAGGGTGAAGCTTTCTTT. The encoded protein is CAWSVFGQGEAFF.